One TCR beta chain is described in this entry. TCRdb recomputed calls from the RT-PCR reads with MiXCR, one row per CDR3 protein. The table shows about a million distinct CDR3 sequences, with 18% occurring only once. The data originate from a study of patients and donors after allogeneic stem cell transplantation. This TCR was sampled from a human donor who was either an allogeneic HSCT recipient or a stem cell or donor lymphocyte infusion donor (not recorded which). It is not recorded whose cells these are; they may come from a transplant donor. Sequencing used blood, either unsorted or a sorted T cell fraction (not recorded which).

CDR3 sequence (DNA): TGTGCCACCAGTGATCCCGGACTAGCGACAGATACGCAGTATTTT. This codes for CATSDPGLATDTQYF. The V and J genes are TRBV24-1 and TRBJ2-3, with 9 bases that match TRBD2. The CDR3 runs 15 residues. The germline V gene encodes CDR1 KGHDR and CDR2 SFDVKD. After removal of 3 bases from V and 3 bases from J, the junction contained 3 bases not matched to a gene.